Following are 22 T cell receptor beta chains from one sample sequenced in a study of healthy donors' naive CD4 and CD8 T cells. Starting from 450 to 550 ng of total RNA, TCR libraries were made with linear amplification. MiXCR, applied by TCRdb to the reads, yields one record per CDR3 protein. The table shows 180,000 or so distinct CDR3 sequences, with 74% occurring only once. Sequences were obtained from naive CD4+ and CD8+ T cells sorted from blood, pooled from several donors. The source of these receptors is a pool of human donors in good health; the sample pools cells from several healthy donors.

The V call is TRBV6-5, the J call TRBJ1-2, with D perhaps matching TRBD1 (5 bases). This CDR3 has 14 residues. CDR1 MNHEY and CDR2 SVGAGI come from the germline V gene. Trimming cost V 4 bases and J 5 bases, with 14 bases left between them. In DNA, the CDR3 is TGTGCCAGCAGTTCAGGGATGGGAGGATATGGCTACACCTTC. Its protein is CASSSGMGGYGYTF.

V gene TRBV7-6 combines with J gene TRBJ2-1; 8 positions match TRBD2. Germline loops: CDR1 SGHVS, CDR2 FNYEAQ. This CDR3 contains 17 residues. V shed 3 bases and J 4 bases; nucleotides not matched to a gene: 11. CDR3 in amino acids: CASSLYIKQRGYNEQFF. The DNA of the CDR3 is TGTGCCAGCAGCTTGTACATTAAGCAGCGGGGGTACAATGAGCAGTTCTTC.

The chain joins TRBV29-1 to TRBJ1-1; D is ambiguous. V lost 4 bases, J lost 2 bases, and 20 bases lay in between. This CDR3 has 16 amino acids. Germline CDR1 SQVTM, CDR2 ANQGSEA. CDR3 sequence reads: CSVVIIEEGINTEAFF. CDR3 DNA: TGCAGCGTTGTGATTATCGAGGAAGGGATTAACACTGAAGCTTTCTTT.

The rearrangement joins TRBV19 to TRBJ2-7; D is unresolved. V dropped 5 bases and J dropped 3 bases, with 11 bases sitting between them. Germline V gene data show CDR1 as LNHDA and CDR2 as SQIVND (reference sequence). The CDR3 contains 13 residues. DNA for the CDR3: TGTGCCAGTAGTGCCGGTGTTAACTACGAGCAGTACTTC. It encodes CASSAGVNYEQYF.

V and J are TRBV6-2 or TRBV6-3 and TRBJ2-1; D could derive from TRBD1 or TRBD2 (5 bases each). CDR3 size: 17 residues. Per germline, CDR1 MNHEY and CDR2 SVGEGT. The V and J ends lost 7 bases and 3 bases respectively, with 22 bases between them. DNA for the CDR3: TGTGCCAGCACCTCCCCCCATGGGGGAGACAGCTACAATGAGCAGTTCTTC. This sequence encodes CASTSPHGGDSYNEQFF.

The rearrangement links TRBV19 to TRBJ2-3; 10 nucleotides match TRBD2. V was clipped by 5 bases and J by 1 base; unmatched bases: 9. The CDR3 totals 17 residues. Germline loops: CDR1 LNHDA, CDR2 SQIVND (reference sequence). The CDR3, as DNA: TGTGCCAGTAGTTCCGATGAAGCGGGAGGGGGCACAGATACGCAGTATTTT. The encoded protein is CASSSDEAGGGTDTQYF.

This chain joins TRBV5-1 and TRBJ1-5; perhaps TRBD1 as D (5 bases). V was shortened by 4 bases and J by 5 bases, with 13 bases between the two germline ends. The CDR3 is 14 residues long. In germline, CDR1 is SGHRS, CDR2 YFSETQ. In DNA form, the CDR3 reads TGCGCCAGCAGCGAAGGGGTTCGGGATCAGCCCCAGCATTTT. Protein product: CASSEGVRDQPQHF.

V gene TRBV29-1 combines with J gene TRBJ1-1; D is unresolved. This CDR3 has 12 amino acids. Looked up from germline, CDR1 is SQVTM and CDR2 is ANQGSEA. The V gene lost 7 bases and the J gene lost 1 base, with 10 bases spanning the gap. The CDR3 DNA follows: TGCAGCGCAAAACACGGGAACACTGAAGCTTTCTTT. Its protein product is CSAKHGNTEAFF.

This clonotype appeared a single time. This sequence joins TRBV4-3 and TRBJ2-7, with TRBD2 identical over 7 bases. The CDR3 spans 15 residues. CDR1 is LGHNA, CDR2 YSLEER, per germline. V was clipped by 1 base and J by 4 bases; unmatched bases: 7. In DNA, the CDR3 is TGCGCCAGCAGCCAAGCGGCGGGAGTAGAATACGAGCAGTACTTC. It encodes CASSQAAGVEYEQYF.

The chain combines TRBV29-1 with TRBJ1-5; the match to TRBD1 covers 7 bases. CDR1 SQVTM and CDR2 ANQGSEA come from the germline V gene. V lost 6 bases to trimming and J lost 3 bases; unmatched junction nucleotides: 5. The CDR3 loop spans 13 amino acids. CDR3 region: CSVGDSLNQPQHF. The DNA for the CDR3 is TGCAGCGTAGGGGACAGCCTCAATCAGCCCCAGCATTTT.

The chain is built from TRBV6-5 and TRBJ2-7; 8 bases agree with TRBD2. V trimming: 7 bases; J trimming: 6 bases; junction bases outside the gene matches: 11. Germline lookup yields CDR1 MNHEY and CDR2 SVGAGI. CDR3 length: 14 amino acids. The CDR3 coding sequence is TGTGCCAGCACCCGGACTAGCCACCAGGGCGAGCAGTACTTC. Translation: CASTRTSHQGEQYF.

The chain uses TRBV5-1 and TRBJ1-2, with D possibly matching TRBD1 (5 bases). Per germline, CDR1 SGHRS and CDR2 YFSETQ. The V end lost 0 bases, the J end lost 7 bases, and 16 bases lay between the germline ends. CDR3 length: 15 amino acids. The CDR3 protein is CASSLDFRQGSGYTF. The DNA of the CDR3 is TGCGCCAGCAGCTTGGATTTTCGGCAGGGAAGTGGCTACACCTTC.

This clonotype came up a few times. The chain uses TRBV6-5 and TRBJ1-2; possible D gene TRBD1, 6 bases. This CDR3 is built from 14 residues. Germline CDR1 MNHEY, CDR2 SVGAGI. V was trimmed by 0 bases and J by 7 bases, leaving 12 bases between them. CDR3 DNA sequence: TGTGCCAGCAGTTACTCGACGGGGGCGGGTGGCTACACCTTC. Amino acid sequence: CASSYSTGAGGYTF.

The gene calls are TRBV6-1 and TRBJ1-3; 10 bases are shared with TRBD1. The germline gives CDR1 MNHNS, CDR2 SASEGT. Trimming removed 6 bases from V and 4 bases from J; junction bases left unmatched: 0. CDR3 length: 13 amino acids. CDR3 DNA: TGTGCCAGCAGGACAGGGGGCGGAAACACCATATATTTT. Amino acid sequence: CASRTGGGNTIYF.

This chain links TRBV27 with TRBJ2-7, with 7 positions matching TRBD1. The germline CDR1 and CDR2 sequences are MNHEY and SMNVEV (reference sequence). Unmatched junction bases numbered 7, after V lost 0 bases and J lost 5 bases. This CDR3 has 15 amino acids. The chain's CDR3 is CASSLSQGTLHEQYF. As DNA, the CDR3 is TGTGCCAGCAGTTTATCACAGGGGACATTACACGAGCAGTACTTC.

This clonotype was seen more than once but under ten times. The rearrangement uses TRBV29-1 and TRBJ2-7; either TRBD1 or TRBD2 may supply D (7 bases each). CDR3 length: 15 amino acids. V was cut by 5 bases and J by 0 bases, with 17 bases left in between. Germline-derived CDR1 and CDR2 are SQVTM and ANQGSEA. This CDR3 reads CSVKGGEGASYEQYF. The CDR3, as DNA: TGCAGCGTTAAAGGTGGGGAGGGGGCCTCCTACGAGCAGTACTTC.

As for this clonotype: Lacking the conserved final phenylalanine or tryptophan, this CDR3 likely reflects a read error. The rearrangement uses TRBV29-1 and TRBJ1-1; TRBD1 matches at 8 bases. The J segment lost 4 bases and the V segment lost 4 bases, leaving 5 bases of the junction unmatched. This CDR3 comprises 13 residues. Germline V gene lookup returns CDR1 SQVTM and CDR2 ANQGSEA. Here the CDR3 reads CSVAYGQGTEAFL. The DNA of the CDR3 is TGCAGCGTTGCTTACGGACAGGGCACTGAAGCTTTCCTT.

The chain has TRBV5-1 and TRBJ2-6, with no clear D. This CDR3 is built from 16 residues. The V and J ends lost 0 bases and 0 bases respectively, with 7 bases between them. CDR1 and CDR2 (germline): SGHRS, YFSETQ. For the CDR3, the DNA is TGCGCCAGCAGCTTGGCGGGTTTCTCTGGGGCCAACGTCCTGACTTTC. Its protein product is CASSLAGFSGANVLTF.

The rearrangement uses TRBV11-2 and TRBJ2-5, with 12 bases aligning to TRBD1. The trim removed 5 bases at V and 5 bases at J, leaving 9 bases unmatched. CDR1 SGHAT and CDR2 FQNNGV come from the germline V gene. The CDR3 spans 16 residues. DNA of the CDR3: TGTGCCAGCAGCCCCCCAGGGACAGGGGGCGCGGAGACCCAGTACTTC. Amino acid sequence: CASSPPGTGGAETQYF.

V and J are TRBV27 and TRBJ2-5; D tentatively fits TRBD1 or TRBD2 (5 bases each). This CDR3 has 14 residues. The V end was cut by 2 bases, the J end by 3 bases, with 10 bases between. Looked up from germline, CDR1 is MNHEY and CDR2 is SMNVEV (reference sequence). The CDR3 DNA is TGTGCCAGCAGTTTAAGAGGGGCAGAAGAGACCCAGTACTTC. Translated: CASSLRGAEETQYF.

The chain joins TRBV29-1 to TRBJ2-5; D remains ambiguous. Trimming stripped 7 bases from V and 1 base from J, with 7 bases between. This CDR3 is 11 amino acids long. The germline V gene has CDR1 SQVTM and CDR2 ANQGSEA. This chain's CDR3 is CSAVPQETQYF. For the CDR3, the DNA is TGCAGCGCTGTACCCCAAGAGACCCAGTACTTC.

The chain joins TRBV29-1 to TRBJ2-7; TRBD1 aligns across 7 bases. Germline V CDR1 and CDR2: SQVTM, ANQGSEA. J was trimmed by 2 bases and V by 6 bases; bases with no gene match: 7. The CDR3 runs to 13 residues. CDR3 coding DNA: TGCAGCGTCTTGACAGGGTACGCCTACGAGCAGTACTTC. Its protein is CSVLTGYAYEQYF.